The 7 T cell receptor beta chains below come from one sample, sequenced in a study of T cells after yellow fever vaccination. TCRdb re-called the 5' RACE reads with MiXCR, one entry per CDR3 protein. Among around 530,000 distinct CDR3 sequences, about 15% were seen once, and the ten largest hold around 15%. The sequences come from PBMCs, collected 5 days after the first yellow fever vaccination. Every receptor here comes from a man between 18 and 35 years old who received the YFV17D yellow fever vaccine.

This clonotype showed up many times. The rearrangement joins TRBV18 to TRBJ1-1; TRBD1 might be the D (5 bases). The CDR3 has 13 residues. V was clipped by 8 bases and J by 1 base, with 11 bases between them. Germline assignment: CDR1 KGHSH and CDR2 LQKENI. The CDR3 loop is CASSAGGNTEAFF. The CDR3 nucleotides read TGTGCCAGCAGTGCGGGGGGGAACACTGAAGCTTTCTTT.

The chain has TRBV9 and TRBJ2-3; D gene unclear. V lost 0 bases, J lost 4 bases, and 15 bases lay in between. The CDR3 sequence is 16 residues long. CDR1 is SGDLS and CDR2 is YYNGEE in the germline V gene. Here the CDR3 reads CASSVGSGFVADTQYF. In DNA, the CDR3 is TGTGCCAGCAGCGTAGGTTCTGGGTTTGTTGCAGATACGCAGTATTTT.

This clonotype showed up just a few times. This chain uses TRBV7-3 with TRBJ2-1, with 8 bases identical to TRBD1. Germline assignment: CDR1 SGHTA and CDR2 FQGTGA. The CDR3 consists of 13 residues. The ends lost 4 bases at V and 6 bases at J; junction bases unmatched: 2. This CDR3 reads CASSSTGGNEQFF. DNA of the CDR3: TGTGCCAGCAGCTCCACAGGGGGCAATGAGCAGTTCTTC.

The V call is TRBV6-2 or TRBV6-3, the J call TRBJ2-5; TRBD1 matches at 7 bases. Germline CDR1 reads MNHEY; CDR2 reads SVGEGT. Trimming at V came to 3 bases and at J to 6 bases, leaving 16 bases not matched to a gene. CDR3 length: 17 amino acids. The CDR3 is CASSYSGKSGGRKTQYF. DNA for the CDR3: TGTGCCAGCAGTTATTCGGGGAAATCAGGGGGACGGAAGACCCAGTACTTC.

This chain links TRBV20-1 with TRBJ1-2, with 8 bases fitting TRBD1. Trimming cost V 5 bases and J 8 bases; bases outside gene matches: 4. The germline CDR1 and CDR2 sequences are DFQATT and SNEGSKA (reference sequence). There are 11 residues in the CDR3. The CDR3 coding sequence is TGCAGTGCTCGGACAGGGAGGGGCTACACCTTC. Its protein product is CSARTGRGYTF.

This clonotype was detected a few times. The chain employs TRBV5-4 and TRBJ2-3; 8 positions agree with TRBD2. Germline CDR1 is SGHNT and CDR2 is YYREEE (reference sequence). J gave up 6 bases and V 0 bases, and 3 bases lay outside the gene matches. The CDR3 consists of 14 residues. CDR3 residues: CASSLAGGSDTQYF. CDR3 DNA: TGTGCCAGCAGCTTGGCGGGGGGGTCGGATACGCAGTATTTT.

In its sample, this clonotype was seen a few times. The V gene is TRBV4-2, the J gene TRBJ1-5; D may be TRBD1 (5 bases). CDR1 is LGHNA and CDR2 is YNFKEQ in the germline V gene. V was trimmed by 4 bases and J by 9 bases, leaving 19 bases between them. The CDR3 is 15 residues long. The CDR3 loop reads CASSPNQGGALPQHF. In nucleotides, the CDR3 is TGTGCCAGCAGCCCCAACCAGGGAGGTGCCTTGCCCCAGCATTTT.